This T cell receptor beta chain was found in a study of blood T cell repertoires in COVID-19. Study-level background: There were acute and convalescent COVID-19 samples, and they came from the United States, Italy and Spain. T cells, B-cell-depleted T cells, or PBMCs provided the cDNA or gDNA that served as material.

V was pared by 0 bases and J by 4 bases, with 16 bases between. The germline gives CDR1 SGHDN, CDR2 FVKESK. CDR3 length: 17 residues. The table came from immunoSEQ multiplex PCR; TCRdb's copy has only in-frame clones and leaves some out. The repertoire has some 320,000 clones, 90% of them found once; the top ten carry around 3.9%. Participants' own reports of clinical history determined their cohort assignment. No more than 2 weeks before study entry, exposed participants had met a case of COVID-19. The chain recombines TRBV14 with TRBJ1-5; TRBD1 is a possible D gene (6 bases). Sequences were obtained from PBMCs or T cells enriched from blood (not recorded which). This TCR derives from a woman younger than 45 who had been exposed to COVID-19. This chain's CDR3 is CASSQESGGSLNQPQHF. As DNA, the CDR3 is TGTGCCAGCAGCCAAGAATCTGGGGGCAGTTTGAATCAGCCCCAGCATTTT.